This T cell receptor beta chain was identified in a study of CD8 T cells in ankylosing spondylitis (dated 2017 in TCRdb). About the study as a whole: The study set out to find disease-linked TCR variants by profiling T cell receptor beta repertoires in ankylosing spondylitis patients and healthy donors. In total, the full study cohort was made up of roughly 110 healthy donors and 25 ankylosing spondylitis patients. Peripheral blood was sampled, and synovial fluid was additionally collected from ankylosing spondylitis patients. Summary of the overall study and its limitations: The disease-linked clones were reported as significantly enriched in matched synovial fluid samples from ankylosing spondylitis patients. Blood from ankylosing spondylitis patients appeared to be characterized by a TCR beta motif composed of eight highly homologous amino acid variants. Some motif variants were previously reported in synovial fluid and blood of reactive arthritis patients, suggesting common disease-initiation mechanisms. The disease-linked clones showed a CD8+ phenotype and occurred at relatively low frequencies in peripheral blood.

The sample was run on an Illumina HiSeq 2500. Quantitative 5'-RACE with molecular barcodes was used to prepare TCR beta libraries. As for the original processing: A new computational method, built on a probabilistic model of VDJ rearrangement, was used to identify disease-linked TCR variants. The public reads were run again by TCRdb, first through fastp at Q25 and then through MiXCR, and only productive beta chains were kept. Records with the same CDR3 protein are collapsed into one entry carrying the most frequent genes and DNA. TCRdb assigned the V and J calls; the authors' analysis was not used. This sample comprises about 700,000 distinct CDR3 sequences, over 15% of them detected only once. Of the sample, 15% to 20% falls within the top ten clones. As for this clonotype: What this receptor recognizes is not known. No base-level quality is on record; no much larger clone is a single base apart.

Including the terminal cysteine and phenylalanine, the CDR3 comprises 15 residues. CDR3 DNA is the only sequence kept; it has 45 bases, read in frame from the first base. V is cut by 6 bases and J by 7 bases, and the space between the germline ends is 16 bases. The germline V gene specifies ENHRY as CDR1 and SYGVKD as CDR2. The receptor's source is a male donor with ankylosing spondylitis. The sequence links TRBV10-3 to TRBJ1-6; perhaps TRBD1 is the D gene, with 6 bases matching. The sequencing input was blood, either unsorted or a sorted T cell fraction (not recorded which). The DNA reads as follows: TGTGCCATCAGAGGGGGGTCGAGCAAAAATTCACCCCTCCACTTT. Its protein product is CAIRGGSSKNSPLHF.